These T cell receptor beta chains were read from a single sample in a study of tumor-infiltrating lymphocytes in primary liver carcinoma. MiXCR was run by TCRdb on the multiplex PCR reads, yielding one entry per CDR3 protein. In the table there are about 180,000 distinct CDR3 sequences, about 60% of which are singletons. The sequencing input was peripheral blood. Receptors originate from a man aged 40-55 years with primary liver carcinoma and hepatitis B virus infection. The CDR3 runs from the conserved cysteine through the conserved F or W. Some rows mark clone size as missing; the rest say once, few, many or name a class of expanded clone.

clone_size v_call cdr3_aa
few TRBV10-3 CAISEMTGNEAPLHF
few TRBV14 CASSQSETGELFF
NA TRBV11-1 CACSLSEANTGELFF
NA TRBV11-2 CASNGWSAGELFF
NA TRBV11-2 CASSPRTGLCANHEQYF
few TRBV7-9 CASSLGGEGAEAFF
NA TRBV11-2 CASSPSYIGNTIYF
many TRBV7-8 CASSIQGRENSPLHF
NA TRBV28 CASSWGQGPGELFF
NA TRBV29-1 CSSLTYEQFF
NA TRBV6-1 CSSSEGETWSTGELFF
many TRBV11-2 CASSLMEWPQETQYF
NA TRBV11-2 CASSSVFSGLSDTQHF
few TRBV6-6 CASLPGGASYGYTF
few TRBV5-5 CASSLAPFEGSEKLFF
NA TRBV6-5 CASSYSGWGEKLFF
many TRBV11-2 CASSLQQTWETQYF
NA TRBV29-1 CGALAGWEETQYF
many TRBV11-3 CASSVGQGAGNEQFF
many TRBV29-1 CSVVYRAEEQYF
NA TRBV11-2 CASSLQASGRETRYF
many TRBV11-2 CASSPDWNNEQFF
NA TRBV5-5 CASSLTEAQETHYF
NA TRBV12-5 CASGLDTYEQYF
NA TRBV6-6 CASSPTNEAEAFF
NA TRBV29-1 CSVGMRPYYNEQFF
NA TRBV11-3 CASSSLRAETYEQLF
NA TRBV4-1 CASSPLTRYEQYF
NA TRBV6-5 CASGRGHTGELFF
few TRBV7-9 CASSLEARDEQFF
few TRBV6-5 CASSYSRDLTDTQYF
NA TRBV10-3 CAISLSSSYEQYF
NA TRBV6-6 CASTVVGLSKNIQYF
NA TRBV5-5 CACSMGLHYEQYF
NA TRBV29-1 CSVGRSLRGGQGNYGYTF
once TRBV4-1 CTSSQGTGPGTQYF
NA TRBV11-2 CAGSLVLAPYQETQYF
NA TRBV29-1 CSVGGKISYNEQFF
NA TRBV28 CASSLGAFGQSLRKKQFF
NA TRBV6-5 CASSREGGANVLTF
once TRBV6-2/TRBV6-3 CASSSSGGGYTF
once TRBV6-6 CASSYLGTLTDTQYF